Following are 18 T cell receptor beta chains from one sample sequenced in a study of blood T cell repertoires in COVID-19. TCRdb's table, derived via immunoSEQ multiplex PCR, lists solely in-frame clones and lacks some. The top ten hold 2.5% to 3.5% of the sample, which has fewer than 300,000 clones, around 86% seen once. The sample comprised peripheral blood. The receptor source for this set is an older woman with active or convalescent COVID-19.

This rearrangement joins TRBV6-5 to TRBJ2-3, with 7 bases matching TRBD1. The CDR3 is 14 residues long. With V trimmed by 10 bases and J by 0 bases, 7 bases remained unmatched. Germline V lookup: CDR1 MNHEY, CDR2 SVGAGI. The CDR3 here is CANKRDRSTDTQYF. In DNA, the CDR3 is TGTGCCAACAAACGGGACAGAAGCACAGATACGCAGTATTTT.

This clone was seen more than once but under ten times. This rearrangement joins TRBV18 to TRBJ1-3; D is unclear. This CDR3 region has 15 residues. V was cut by 2 bases and J by 0 bases, with 8 bases left in between. Germline CDR1 is KGHSH and CDR2 is LQKENI. CDR3 nucleotides: TGTGCCAGCTCACCAGGTAGTCTCTCTGGAAACACCATATATTTT. Protein sequence: CASSPGSLSGNTIYF.

This clone was counted a few times. The chain has TRBV11-2 and TRBJ1-2; the D gene is possibly TRBD1 (5 bases). CDR1 SGHAT and CDR2 FQNNGV come from the germline V gene. The CDR3 extends over 17 amino acids. V lost 0 bases to trimming and J lost 4 bases, with 18 bases between them. The CDR3: CASSLEWGDGGSYGYTF. The CDR3 nucleotides are TGTGCCAGCAGCTTAGAGTGGGGGGACGGAGGGAGCTATGGCTACACCTTC.

The V gene is TRBV5-5, the J gene TRBJ2-1, with 7 positions matching TRBD2. The CDR3 contains 15 residues. The ends lost 1 base at V and 5 bases at J; junction bases unmatched: 6. CDR1 is SGHKS, CDR2 YYEKEE, per germline (reference sequence). The CDR3 region is CASSLPSGVNNEQFF. As DNA, the CDR3 is TGTGCCAGCAGCTTGCCGAGCGGGGTTAACAATGAGCAGTTCTTC.

This chain links TRBV19 with TRBJ1-4; D gene uncertain. CDR3 length equals 14 residues. Looked up from germline, CDR1 is LNHDA and CDR2 is SQIVND (reference sequence). V was cut by 3 bases and J by 5 bases, with 10 bases left in between. Written as DNA, the CDR3 is TGTGCCAGTAGTATCGGCGGAAACAATGAAAAACTGTTTTTT. Its translation is CASSIGGNNEKLFF.

The rearrangement links TRBV2 to TRBJ1-3; no clear D. V lost 7 bases, J lost 0 bases, and 7 bases lay in between. The CDR3 covers 13 residues. Germline lookup yields CDR1 SNHLY and CDR2 FYNNEI. The CDR3 nucleotides read TGTGCCAGCACGCTGAGCTCTGGAAACACCATATATTTT. Amino acid sequence: CASTLSSGNTIYF.

The CDR3 loop reads CASSLVAGDLSSTDTQYF. CDR3 in DNA: TGTGCCAGCAGCTTAGTGGCGGGGGACCTTTCTAGCACAGATACGCAGTATTTT. V gene TRBV5-6 combines with J gene TRBJ2-3; 7 nucleotides line up with TRBD2. The germline V gene encodes CDR1 SGHDT and CDR2 YYEEEE. The CDR3 covers 18 residues. The V segment lost 2 bases and the J segment 0 bases; nucleotides outside the gene matches: 12. Drawing the rest from reference TRBV5-6 and TRBJ2-3, the complete variable domain is DAGVTQSPTHLIKTRGQQVTLRCSPKSGHDTVSWYQQALGQGPQFIFQYYEEEERQRGNFPDRFSGHQFPNYSSELNVNALLLGDSALYLCASSLVAGDLSSTDTQYFGPGTRLTVL.

The gene calls are TRBV11-2 and TRBJ2-1, with TRBD1 matching over 8 bases. V lost 3 bases to trimming and J lost 8 bases; unmatched junction nucleotides: 6. Per the germline V gene, CDR1 is SGHAT and CDR2 is FQNNGV. The CDR3 runs to 14 residues. The CDR3 nucleotides read TGTGCCAGCAGCTTCCCCGACAGGGGCTATGAGCAGTTCTTC. Protein product: CASSFPDRGYEQFF.

This clone was found once. This chain connects TRBV6-6 to TRBJ2-7; TRBD1 is a possible D gene (7 bases). Trimming removed 5 bases from V and 2 bases from J, with 13 bases in between. Germline values: CDR1 MNHNY, CDR2 SVGAGI (reference sequence). The CDR3 covers 14 residues. The CDR3 reads CASSPQGGTYEQYF. The CDR3, as DNA: TGTGCCAGCAGTCCCCAGGGGGGAACCTACGAGCAGTACTTC.

In its sample, this clone was seen a few times. The genes are TRBV11-2 and TRBJ2-1, with TRBD1 matching 9 bases. With 6 bases clipped from V and 0 bases from J, the junction kept 6 bases outside the gene matches. In germline, CDR1 is SGHAT, CDR2 FQNNGV. The CDR3 covers 16 residues. This CDR3 is CASRSGTGSSYNEQFF. In DNA, the CDR3 is TGTGCCAGCAGATCCGGGACAGGGAGCTCCTACAATGAGCAGTTCTTC.

The chain employs TRBV30 and TRBJ2-5, with a weak D call TRBD1 (6 bases). Germline assignment: CDR1 GTSNPN and CDR2 SVGIG (reference sequence). CDR3 size: 12 residues. Trimming took 2 bases from V and 4 from J, leaving 8 bases between them. The CDR3 loop is CAWSTGRETQYF. In nucleotides, the CDR3 is TGTGCCTGGAGTACAGGGCGAGAGACCCAGTACTTC. Full variable domain (missing parts from reference TRBV30 and TRBJ2-5): SQTIHQWPATLVQPVGSPLSLECTVEGTSNPNLYWYRQAAGRGLQLLFYSVGIGQISSEVPQNLSASRPQDRQFILSSKKLLLSDSGFYLCAWSTGRETQYFGPGTRLLVL.

Comment on this clone: One base away lies a much larger clone, so this may be a sequencing read error. This chain joins TRBV12-3 or TRBV12-4 and TRBJ1-5; the D is unclear. This CDR3 is 13 amino acids long. V was cut by 6 bases and J by 1 base, with 7 bases left in between. This CDR3 reads CASSTRSNQPQHF. CDR3 nucleotides: TGTGCCAGCAGCACGCGGAGCAATCAGCCCCAGCATTTT.

The V and J genes are TRBV3-1 (or the pseudogene TRBV3-2) and TRBJ1-1; possible D gene TRBD1, 6 bases. Germline V gene lookup returns CDR1 LGHDT and CDR2 YNNKEL (reference sequence). The CDR3 extends over 12 amino acids. The V gene lost 2 bases and the J gene lost 11 bases, with 12 bases spanning the gap. The CDR3 DNA sequence: TGTGCCAGCAGCCAACAAGAAAGGGGGGCTTTCTTT. This sequence encodes CASSQQERGAFF.

The chain's CDR3 is CAWSVGGAYGYTF. CDR3 nucleotides: TGTGCCTGGAGTGTGGGGGGGGCCTATGGCTACACCTTC. The chain couples TRBV30 to TRBJ1-2; D perhaps matches TRBD1 (6 bases). The CDR3 is 13 residues long. Germline V CDR1 and CDR2: GTSNPN, SVGIG (reference sequence). V was trimmed by 0 bases and J by 4 bases, leaving 9 bases between them.

The rearrangement joins TRBV7-9 to TRBJ2-2; 7 nucleotides agree with TRBD2. The CDR3 is made up of 16 amino acids. V was pared by 4 bases and J by 1 base, with 6 bases of the junction left unmatched. CDR1 SEHNR and CDR2 FQNEAQ come from the germline V gene (reference sequence). CDR3 bases: TGTGCCAGCAGCTCAAGACTAGCCTTGAACACCGGGGAGCTGTTTTTT. It translates to CASSSRLALNTGELFF.

V is TRBV2 and J is TRBJ2-1, with TRBD2 matching over 8 bases. This CDR3 region has 17 residues. Germline trimming cut 2 bases from V and 0 bases from J; bases unmatched to any gene: 6. CDR1 and CDR2 from the germline V gene are SNHLY and FYNNEI. CDR3 DNA sequence: TGTGCCAGCAGTGAATGGGGTAGCGGGGCCTCCTACAATGAGCAGTTCTTC. This gives the protein CASSEWGSGASYNEQFF.

This clone was seen more than once but under ten times. The J gene is TRBJ1-1, the V gene TRBV28; D may be TRBD1 (5 bases). The CDR3 length is 12 residues. The germline gives CDR1 MDHEN, CDR2 SYDVKM. Trimming shortened V by 5 bases and J by 3 bases, and 7 bases separated the two germline ends. In DNA, the CDR3 is TGTGCCAGCAGTGGGACTTACACTGAAGCTTTCTTT. Translating it yields CASSGTYTEAFF.

There are a few counts of this clone. This chain links TRBV6-6 with TRBJ1-2; 10 nucleotides line up with TRBD1. This CDR3 is 16 amino acids long. The germline gives CDR1 MNHNY, CDR2 SVGAGI (reference sequence). The junction had 11 bases not matched to a gene; V was cut back by 6 bases and J by 4 bases. CDR3 bases: TGTGCCAGCAGGAGCCCGGGACAGGGGAGGATCTATGGCTACACCTTC. As protein: CASRSPGQGRIYGYTF.